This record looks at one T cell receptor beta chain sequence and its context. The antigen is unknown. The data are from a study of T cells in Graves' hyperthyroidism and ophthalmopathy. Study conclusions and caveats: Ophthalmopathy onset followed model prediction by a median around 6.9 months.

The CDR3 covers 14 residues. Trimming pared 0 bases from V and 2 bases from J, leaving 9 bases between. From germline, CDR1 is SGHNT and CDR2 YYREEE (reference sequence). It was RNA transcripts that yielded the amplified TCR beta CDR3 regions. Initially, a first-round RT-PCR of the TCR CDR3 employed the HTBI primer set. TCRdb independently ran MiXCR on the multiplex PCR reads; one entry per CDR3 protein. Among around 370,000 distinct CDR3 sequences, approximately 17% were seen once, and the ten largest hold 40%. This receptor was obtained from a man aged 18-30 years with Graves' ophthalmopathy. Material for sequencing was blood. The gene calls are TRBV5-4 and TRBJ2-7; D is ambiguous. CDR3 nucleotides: TGTGCCAGCAGCTTGGACGGCGAAACCTACGAGCAGTACTTC. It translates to CASSLDGETYEQYF.